These 24 T cell receptor beta chains were sequenced from one sample in a study of T cell clonality in common variable immunodeficiency. Profiled with immunoSEQ multiplex PCR; TCRdb holds only in-frame clones, not every one. This repertoire holds 40,000 to 60,000 clones, and none appear only once. Sequencing used peripheral blood mononuclear cells. The receptor set was obtained from a person aged 18 to 75 in good health.

The table lists this clone with many counts. Read coverage stops 3 residues before the CDR3 terminus; the germline J gene supplies the remainder. The V call is TRBV5-1, the J call TRBJ2-7; D is unresolved. The CDR3 runs to 14 residues. The V gene lost 5 bases and the J gene lost 6 bases, with 18 bases spanning the gap. CDR1 SGHRS and CDR2 YFSETQ come from the germline V gene. The CDR3 is CASSEGPPPSEQYF. The sequenced CDR3 bases are TGCGCCAGCAGTGAAGGGCCTCCCCCGAGCGAG.

As regards this clone: The missing CDR3 end, 3 residues past where the read stops, is filled in from the germline J gene. The chain couples TRBV6-2 or TRBV6-3 to TRBJ1-2; D unresolved. The CDR3 is 16 residues long. CDR1 MNHEY and CDR2 SVGEGT come from the germline V gene. CDR3 bases read: TGTGCCAGCAGTTACTCGGGCGGGAGGAGCACAGATACC. Protein product: CASSYSGGRSTDT. The full-length CDR3 reads as CASSYSGGRSTDTYTF.

Ten or more counts support this clone. The read finishes 3 residues shy of the CDR3 end, and the germline J gene is used to complete it. The chain links TRBV19 to TRBJ2-5; 8 nucleotides align to TRBD2. Germline assignment: CDR1 LNHDA and CDR2 SQIVND (reference sequence). J was trimmed by 2 bases and V by 6 bases; bases with no gene match: 5. The CDR3 is 14 amino acids. The CDR3 DNA, read in part, is TGTGCCAGTAGGAGCGGGGGAGCTCAAGAGACC. It is translated as CASRSGGAQET. The full CDR3 protein reads CASRSGGAQETQYF.

With respect to this clone: Read sequence stops 3 residues before the CDR3 end, and the germline J gene provides the missing end. This chain uses TRBV20-1 with TRBJ1-3; D unresolved. Germline lookup yields CDR1 DFQATT and CDR2 SNEGSKA (reference sequence). The germline V and J ends were trimmed by 0 bases and 1 base, with 4 bases remaining between them. This CDR3 is 13 amino acids long. Incomplete CDR3 DNA: TGCAGTGCTAGAGAAGCTTCTGGAAACACC. Amino acids: CSAREASGNT. The CDR3 as a whole reads CSAREASGNTIYF.

This clone has just a few counts. A read error may account for a junction end that differs from germline. Other nucleotide sequences from this sample produce the same CDR3. Partial CDR3 DNA: TGTGCCAGTAGTATAGCCCCACACAGGGGGCCTGGAAACACG. Translating gives CASSIAPHRGPGNT. In full, the CDR3 reads CASSIAPHRGPGNTIYF. The chain couples TRBV19 to TRBJ1-3, with TRBD1 identical over 9 bases. The read ends 3 residues before the CDR3 terminus; that terminus is restored from the germline J gene. The CDR3 has 17 amino acids. Germline CDR1 reads LNHDA; CDR2 reads SQIVND (reference sequence).

This clone came up many times. The DNA ends 3 residues before the CDR3 does, and the rest of the CDR3 is filled in from the germline J gene. V gene TRBV14 combines with J gene TRBJ2-1, with D possibly being TRBD1 (5 bases). The CDR3 has 17 amino acids. Germline V gene sequence: CDR1 SGHDN, CDR2 FVKESK. The germline V and J ends were trimmed by 0 bases and 4 bases, with 16 bases remaining between them. Partial CDR3 DNA: TGTGCCAGCAGCCAAGAATCGGACATTTCGAGGTACAATGAG. Protein sequence: CASSQESDISRYNE. The whole CDR3 protein is CASSQESDISRYNEQFF.

This clone appeared a few times. The read finishes 3 residues shy of the CDR3 end, and the germline J gene is used to complete it. The chain is built from TRBV2 and TRBJ2-3; TRBD2 is a possible D gene (9 bases). This CDR3 contains 19 residues. V was shortened by 6 bases and J by 0 bases, with 25 bases between the two germline ends. The germline CDR1 and CDR2 sequences are SNHLY and FYNNEI. The DNA read from the CDR3 is TGTGCCAGCAGCACCGACAGGGGACCAGGACTAGCGAGCACAGATACG. It specifies CASSTDRGPGLASTDT. The CDR3 as a whole reads CASSTDRGPGLASTDTQYF.

At least ten counts were recorded for this clone. The read comes to an end 3 residues before the CDR3 does, leaving the germline J gene to fill in the end. The V gene is TRBV7-8, the J gene TRBJ2-5; 9 bases fit TRBD2. Germline trimming cut 1 base from V and 5 bases from J; bases unmatched to any gene: 11. Germline V gene data show CDR1 as SGHVS and CDR2 as FQNEAQ. This CDR3 has 17 residues. CDR3 sequence reads: CASSLVGGGGAVETQYF. The part of the CDR3 DNA that was read is TGTGCCAGCAGCTTAGTTGGCGGCGGGGGGGCTGTGGAGACC.

This clone was seen many times. The DNA ends 3 residues before the CDR3 does, and the rest of the CDR3 is filled in from the germline J gene. V gene TRBV20-1 combines with J gene TRBJ2-7; the D gene is possibly TRBD1 (6 bases). CDR1 and CDR2 (germline): DFQATT, SNEGSKA (reference sequence). The CDR3 totals 15 residues. Trimming removed 0 bases at V and 1 base at J, with 13 bases between. Partial CDR3 DNA: TGCAGTGCTAGAGATTTCAGGGGCGCATCCTACGAG. Translated, it gives CSARDFRGASYE. The whole CDR3 sequence reads CSARDFRGASYEQYF.

This clone was detected many times. The read falls 3 residues short of the CDR3 end, and the missing part is taken from the germline J gene. J is TRBJ1-4 and V is TRBV20-1; 7 positions agree with TRBD1. With 6 bases clipped from V and 5 bases from J, the junction kept 9 bases outside the gene matches. CDR1 is DFQATT and CDR2 is SNEGSKA in the germline V gene (reference sequence). This CDR3 has 14 amino acids. The part of the CDR3 DNA that was read is TGCAGTGCCAGAAGACAGGGAGGGAATGAAAAA. This codes for CSARRQGGNEK. The CDR3 as a whole reads CSARRQGGNEKLFF.

A note on this clone: The read gets to within 3 residues of the CDR3 end, and the germline J gene fills in the rest. The J gene is TRBJ1-1, the V gene TRBV5-6; 7 nucleotides line up with TRBD1. From germline, CDR1 is SGHDT and CDR2 YYEEEE. This CDR3 region has 15 residues. The sequenced CDR3 bases are TGTGCCAGCAGCTTGGAGTTACAGGGGTTTTCCGAG. The encoded protein is CASSLELQGFSE. The CDR3 in its entirety is CASSLELQGFSEAFF.

Regarding this clone: The read stops 3 residues short of the end of the CDR3; the missing end is completed from the germline J gene. Other DNA sequences within the sample encode an identical CDR3. The J gene is TRBJ1-5, the V gene TRBV7-9, with D possibly TRBD1 on 5 matching bases. The CDR3 is 12 residues long. V was clipped by 5 bases and J by 7 bases, with 9 bases between them. In germline, CDR1 is SEHNR, CDR2 FQNEAQ (reference sequence). CDR3 DNA (partial): TGTGCCAGCAGCACCCAGGGACAGCCC. Translating it yields CASSTQGQP. The entire CDR3 protein is CASSTQGQPQHF.

The sample holds many counts of this clone. The read comes to an end 3 residues before the CDR3 does, leaving the germline J gene to fill in the end. The rearrangement joins TRBV20-1 to TRBJ2-1; 7 nucleotides agree with TRBD2. Per germline, CDR1 DFQATT and CDR2 SNEGSKA (reference sequence). The V and J ends lost 2 bases and 2 bases, in that order; junction bases with no gene match: 12. The CDR3 totals 17 residues. CDR3 DNA, as far as it was read: TGCAGTGCTAGAAGGGCTAGCGGCGCGGCCACCTACAATGAG. Its translation is CSARRASGAATYNE. The full-length CDR3 reads as CSARRASGAATYNEQFF.

This clone was detected many times. Coverage ceases 3 residues before the CDR3 finishes, and the germline J gene fills in the end. The chain carries TRBV13 and TRBJ2-5; TRBD1 matches 7 bases. The germline V gene encodes CDR1 PRHDT and CDR2 FYEKMQ (reference sequence). After removal of 5 bases from V and 1 base from J, the junction contained 4 bases not matched to a gene. This CDR3 region has 14 residues. The sequenced CDR3 bases are TGTGCCAGCAGCATCCGGACAGGCCAAGAGACC. This gives the protein CASSIRTGQET. The full CDR3 reads CASSIRTGQETQYF.

Many counts were recorded for this clone. CDR3 DNA (partial): TGCAGCGTTTACCAGGGGGAGAACTACGAG. This sequence encodes CSVYQGENYE. The whole CDR3 protein is CSVYQGENYEQYF. The chain couples TRBV29-1 to TRBJ2-7, with 7 bases fitting TRBD1. The read finishes 3 residues shy of the CDR3 end, and the germline J gene is used to complete it. Germline V gives CDR1 SQVTM, CDR2 ANQGSEA. The trim removed 5 bases at V and 3 bases at J, leaving 7 bases unmatched. The CDR3 is made up of 13 amino acids.

This clone occurred many times. Sequencing ends 3 residues short of the CDR3 end; the germline J gene provides the rest. This chain joins TRBV6-2 or TRBV6-3 and TRBJ1-1, with TRBD1 matching 10 bases. CDR3 length: 17 amino acids. Germline CDR1 reads MNHEY; CDR2 reads SVGEGT. J gave up 2 bases and V 5 bases, and 11 bases lay outside the gene matches. The part of the CDR3 DNA that was read is TGTGCCAGCAGTACAGACAGGGGGCTTTTCATCAACACTGAA. This sequence encodes CASSTDRGLFINTE. The complete CDR3 reads CASSTDRGLFINTEAFF.

This clone has at least ten counts. The CDR3 end is not reached by the read, which stops 3 residues before it; the germline J gene fills it in. The rearrangement uses TRBV7-2 and TRBJ1-1; 9 nucleotides agree with TRBD1. Germline V gene lookup returns CDR1 SGHTA and CDR2 FQGNSA. This CDR3 has 12 residues. CDR3 DNA (partial): TGTGCCAGCAGCTCCGGGACAGGGTGG. Translated: CASSSGTGW. In full, the CDR3 reads CASSSGTGWAFF.

This clone was recorded a few times. The read ends 3 residues shy of where the CDR3 ends; the end is completed using the germline J gene. This chain uses TRBV5-1 with TRBJ2-7; D might be TRBD1 (7 bases). The V and J ends lost 0 bases and 1 base respectively, with 11 bases between them. Germline CDR1 and CDR2: SGHRS and YFSETQ. The length of the CDR3 is 15 residues. CDR3 region: CASSLVAGGSYEQYF. The part of the CDR3 DNA that was read is TGCGCCAGCAGCTTGGTGGCAGGGGGGTCCTACGAG.

Turning to this clone: Read data end 3 residues before the CDR3 end; the end is taken from the germline J gene. This rearrangement joins TRBV7-9 to TRBJ1-2, with D possibly matching TRBD1 (5 bases). Germline values: CDR1 SEHNR, CDR2 FQNEAQ (reference sequence). CDR3 length: 15 amino acids. CDR3 residues: CASSLGQGSRYDYTF. The DNA read from the CDR3 is TGTGCCAGCAGCTTAGGGCAGGGTAGTCGCTACGAC.

This clone was seen at least ten times. The CDR3 end is not reached by the read, which stops 3 residues before it; the germline J gene fills it in. The chain employs TRBV5-4 and TRBJ2-1; 11 positions agree with TRBD1. Germline CDR1 reads SGHNT; CDR2 reads YYREEE (reference sequence). The CDR3 loop spans 15 amino acids. J was trimmed by 7 bases and V by 6 bases; bases with no gene match: 9. CDR3 in amino acids: CASTDGTGGMNEQFF. The part of the CDR3 DNA that was read is TGTGCCAGCACCGACGGGACAGGGGGTATGAATGAG.

This clone was seen repeatedly, ten times or more. The chain's CDR3 is CSARVAGVEETQYF. The CDR3 bases that were read are TGCAGTGCTAGAGTAGCGGGAGTTGAAGAGACG. The V gene is TRBV20-1, the J gene TRBJ2-3; 9 bases are shared with TRBD2. The read ends 3 residues before the CDR3 terminus; that terminus is restored from the germline J gene. The CDR3 is 14 residues long. Germline loops: CDR1 DFQATT, CDR2 SNEGSKA (reference sequence).

Many counts were recorded for this clone. The CDR3 goes on 3 residues after the read ends, and that part is filled in from the germline J gene. The chain employs TRBV7-2 and TRBJ2-1, with unresolved D. Germline V CDR1 and CDR2: SGHTA, FQGNSA. The CDR3 loop spans 15 amino acids. The V end lost 3 bases, the J end lost 4 bases, and 13 bases lay between the germline ends. The part of the CDR3 DNA that was read is TGTGCCAGCAGCTTCGCTCTCTCGACTTACAATGAG. This sequence encodes CASSFALSTYNE. The whole CDR3 is CASSFALSTYNEQFF.

In its sample, this clone was seen many times. The read comes to an end 3 residues before the CDR3 does, leaving the germline J gene to fill in the end. This sequence joins TRBV7-9 and TRBJ2-1, with TRBD2 as a possible D gene (6 bases). Trimming pared 5 bases from V and 3 bases from J, leaving 14 bases between. Germline values: CDR1 SEHNR, CDR2 FQNEAQ (reference sequence). There are 15 residues in the CDR3. The CDR3 reads CASSPDYPDYNEQFF. The CDR3 bases that were read are TGTGCCAGCAGCCCGGACTACCCCGACTACAATGAG.

This clone was counted a few times. The missing CDR3 end, 3 residues past where the read stops, is filled in from the germline J gene. The rearrangement links TRBV30 to TRBJ1-2, with D hard to call. Per germline, CDR1 GTSNPN and CDR2 SVGIG (reference sequence). This CDR3 has 14 amino acids. The part of the CDR3 DNA that was read is TGTGCCTGGAGTTTTAGGACTCCAACCTACGAC. It translates to CAWSFRTPTYD. The full CDR3 protein reads CAWSFRTPTYDYTF.